This is a list of T cell receptor beta chains from one sample in a study of vaccination effects on CD4 cells after COVID-19. Their specific antigens are unknown. Sequenced by immunoSEQ multiplex PCR; TCRdb stores in-frame clones only, minus some. The table lists roughly 45,000 clones, around 70% of them singletons. The sequencing here drew on CD4+ T cells from PBMCs cultured with a peptide pool, taken before COVID-19 vaccination. Receptor source: a human donor who had a prior SARS-CoV-2 infection. Each CDR3 is given with its conserved first and last residue. D genes are given only for firm matches. The size entry is marked missing in some rows and otherwise reads once, few, many or a size class.

abundance: -; j_gene: TRBJ2-7; v_gene: TRBV21-1; d_gene: -; CDR3aa: CASSKGGRDRGSYEQYF; CDR3nt: TGTGCCAGCAGCAAAGGAGGAAGGGACAGGGGGTCCTACGAGCAGTACTTC
abundance: -; j_gene: TRBJ2-5; v_gene: TRBV20-1; d_gene: TRBD2; CDR3aa: CSASDSGAQYF; CDR3nt: TGCAGTGCTAGTGATAGCGGGGCCCAGTACTTC
abundance: -; j_gene: TRBJ2-7; v_gene: TRBV28; d_gene: -; CDR3aa: CASSSFLGVDEQYF; CDR3nt: TGTGCCAGCAGTTCGTTCCTGGGGGTTGACGAGCAGTACTTC
abundance: -; j_gene: TRBJ1-1; v_gene: TRBV7-9; d_gene: -; CDR3aa: CASSLETNTEAFF; CDR3nt: TGTGCCAGCAGCTTGGAGACCAACACTGAAGCTTTCTTT
abundance: -; j_gene: TRBJ1-1; v_gene: TRBV7-9; d_gene: TRBD1; CDR3aa: CASSSTGGGNTEAFF; CDR3nt: TGTGCCAGCAGCTCGACAGGGGGGGGGAACACTGAAGCTTTCTTT
abundance: -; j_gene: TRBJ2-2; v_gene: TRBV16; d_gene: TRBD2; CDR3aa: CASSQSTLAGAGELFF; CDR3nt: TGTGCCAGCAGCCAATCAACACTAGCGGGGGCCGGGGAGCTGTTTTTT
abundance: -; j_gene: TRBJ1-2; v_gene: TRBV12-3/TRBV12-4; d_gene: TRBD1; CDR3aa: CASSGDRGFGYTF; CDR3nt: TGTGCCAGCAGTGGGGACAGGGGATTCGGCTACACCTTC
abundance: -; j_gene: TRBJ2-5; v_gene: TRBV5-4; d_gene: -; CDR3aa: CASSTKSGVETQYF; CDR3nt: TGTGCCAGCAGTACGAAGTCAGGGGTAGAGACCCAGTACTTC
abundance: -; j_gene: TRBJ2-3; v_gene: TRBV29-1; d_gene: TRBD1; CDR3aa: CSATGARTDTQYF; CDR3nt: TGCAGCGCTACAGGGGCAAGGACAGATACGCAGTATTTT
abundance: -; j_gene: TRBJ1-1; v_gene: TRBV6-6; d_gene: -; CDR3aa: CASRSRDIVTEAFF; CDR3nt: TGTGCCAGCAGATCGCGGGACATAGTAACTGAAGCTTTCTTT
abundance: -; j_gene: TRBJ2-3; v_gene: TRBV6-5; d_gene: TRBD2; CDR3aa: CASSLAGARDTQYF; CDR3nt: TGTGCCAGCAGTCTAGCGGGAGCACGGGATACGCAGTATTTT
abundance: -; j_gene: TRBJ1-1; v_gene: TRBV2; d_gene: TRBD1; CDR3aa: CASSPGTGSRTLNTEAFF; CDR3nt: TGTGCCAGCAGCCCCGGGACAGGCAGTCGAACACTGAACACTGAAGCTTTCTTT
abundance: -; j_gene: TRBJ2-1; v_gene: TRBV7-2; d_gene: -; CDR3aa: CASSLAYGSSYNEQFF; CDR3nt: TGTGCCAGCAGCTTAGCTTACGGCAGCTCCTACAATGAGCAGTTCTTC
abundance: -; j_gene: TRBJ2-3; v_gene: TRBV7-3; d_gene: -; CDR3aa: CASSRGTATDTQYF; CDR3nt: TGTGCCAGCAGTCGCGGGACGGCTACAGATACGCAGTATTTT
abundance: -; j_gene: TRBJ2-1; v_gene: TRBV4-2; d_gene: -; CDR3aa: CASSRDRDEGVQFF; CDR3nt: TGTGCCAGCAGCCGAGACCGGGACGAAGGGGTGCAGTTCTTC
abundance: -; j_gene: TRBJ2-1; v_gene: TRBV2; d_gene: -; CDR3aa: CASEKDRVYNEQFF; CDR3nt: TGTGCCAGCGAGAAGGACAGAGTATACAATGAGCAGTTCTTC
abundance: -; j_gene: TRBJ2-2; v_gene: TRBV5-1; d_gene: -; CDR3aa: CASSLGRGTPGELFF; CDR3nt: TGCGCCAGCAGCTTGGGGCGAGGTACCCCCGGGGAGCTGTTTTTT
abundance: once; j_gene: TRBJ1-2; v_gene: TRBV9; d_gene: -; CDR3aa: CASSVGGGSGYGYTF; CDR3nt: TGTGCCAGCAGCGTAGGCGGGGGTTCCGGCTATGGCTACACCTTC
abundance: few; j_gene: TRBJ1-2; v_gene: TRBV15; d_gene: -; CDR3aa: CATSSILGLDDYGYTF; CDR3nt: TGTGCCACCAGCAGTATACTAGGGCTAGACGACTATGGCTACACCTTC
abundance: -; j_gene: TRBJ1-5; v_gene: TRBV12-3/TRBV12-4; d_gene: -; CDR3aa: CASSLEEKQPQHF; CDR3nt: TGTGCCAGCAGTTTAGAGGAGAAACAGCCCCAGCATTTT
abundance: -; j_gene: TRBJ2-5; v_gene: TRBV11-3; d_gene: -; CDR3aa: CASSLGQGIEETQYF; CDR3nt: TGTGCCAGCAGCTTAGGGCAGGGGATCGAAGAGACCCAGTACTTC
abundance: -; j_gene: TRBJ2-7; v_gene: TRBV6-2/TRBV6-3; d_gene: TRBD1; CDR3aa: CASSSPDRGRVLLSYEQYF; CDR3nt: TGTGCCAGCAGTTCCCCAGACAGGGGGCGAGTATTATTGAGCTACGAGCAGTACTTC
abundance: -; j_gene: TRBJ1-1; v_gene: TRBV4-1; d_gene: -; CDR3aa: CASSRDRDFEAFF; CDR3nt: TGCGCCAGCAGCCGAGACCGGGATTTTGAAGCTTTCTTT
abundance: -; j_gene: TRBJ1-4; v_gene: TRBV2; d_gene: -; CDR3aa: CASTEHTGENEKLFF; CDR3nt: TGTGCCAGCACGGAGCACACAGGAGAAAATGAAAAACTGTTTTTT